Below, 12 T cell receptor beta chains from the same sample are listed, as sequenced in a study of pediatric ulcerative colitis. The table came from immunoSEQ multiplex PCR; TCRdb's copy has only in-frame clones and leaves some out. The sample carries about 15,000 clones, about 90% recorded once. The sequencing sample was made of blood. The receptors shown here come from a boy aged 10-17 years with moderate ulcerative colitis.

The chain recombines TRBV5-1 with TRBJ2-5; TRBD1 agrees at 7 bases. This CDR3 region has 13 residues. Per the germline V gene, CDR1 is SGHRS and CDR2 is YFSETQ. After removal of 4 bases from V and 3 bases from J, the junction contained 3 bases not matched to a gene. The CDR3 nucleotides read TGCGCCAGCAGCGGAACAGGGGAAGAGACCCAGTACTTC. Protein product: CASSGTGEETQYF.

V gene TRBV14 combines with J gene TRBJ1-1; no definite D call. Germline lookup yields CDR1 SGHDN and CDR2 FVKESK. The CDR3 is made up of 13 amino acids. Trimming took 1 base from V and 4 from J, leaving 7 bases between them. CDR3 in DNA: TGTGCCAGCAGCCAAGCGATACTCACTGAAGCTTTCTTT. It translates to CASSQAILTEAFF.

The chain joins TRBV7-6 to TRBJ1-6, with D possibly being TRBD1 (5 bases). Germline lookup yields CDR1 SGHVS and CDR2 FNYEAQ. V lost 0 bases, J lost 9 bases, and 30 bases lay in between. The CDR3 is made up of 21 amino acids. Written as DNA, the CDR3 is TGTGCCAGCAGCTTAGCACTTTCTGGACCGAAAACAGGCCTTTTTGGTTCACCCCTCCACTTT. Protein product: CASSLALSGPKTGLFGSPLHF.

The chain uses TRBV2 and TRBJ2-1; 8 bases are a match to TRBD2. This CDR3 is built from 15 residues. V lost 4 bases, J lost 2 bases, and 4 bases stayed unmatched. Germline CDR1 is SNHLY and CDR2 is FYNNEI. The CDR3 spells CASSGSGSTYNEQFF. DNA for the CDR3: TGTGCCAGCAGTGGGAGCGGGAGTACCTACAATGAGCAGTTCTTC.

This sequence joins TRBV6-5 and TRBJ1-3; D is uncertain. V was trimmed by 6 bases and J by 0 bases, leaving 6 bases between them. In germline, CDR1 is MNHEY, CDR2 SVGAGI. This CDR3 spans 13 amino acids. The CDR3 DNA reads TGTGCCAGCAGACGGTTCTCTGGAAACACCATATATTTT. This gives the protein CASRRFSGNTIYF.

The chain employs TRBV6-6 and TRBJ2-1, with TRBD2 identical over 7 bases. CDR1 is MNHNY and CDR2 is SVGAGI in the germline V gene (reference sequence). The CDR3 totals 13 residues. V gave up 7 bases and J gave up 6 bases; unmatched junction bases: 6. In nucleotides, the CDR3 is TGTGCCAGCAAACTTGGCGGGAGCAATGAGCAGTTCTTC. Its protein is CASKLGGSNEQFF.

V and J are TRBV7-2 and TRBJ2-1; D unresolved. V lost 1 base to trimming and J lost 6 bases, with 4 bases between them. Germline CDR1 and CDR2: SGHTA and FQGNSA. The CDR3 totals 12 residues. The CDR3 sequence: CASSLGRNEQFF. The CDR3 bases are TGTGCCAGCAGCTTAGGGCGCAATGAGCAGTTCTTC.

This clone has only one observation. This sequence joins TRBV28 and TRBJ2-3; D possibly corresponds to TRBD2 (6 bases). Trimming cost V 2 bases and J 4 bases, with 10 bases left between them. The CDR3 runs 14 residues. Per the germline V gene, CDR1 is MDHEN and CDR2 is SYDVKM. CDR3 in amino acids: CASSLTGVSDTQYF. Written as DNA, the CDR3 is TGTGCCAGCAGTTTAACGGGAGTATCAGATACGCAGTATTTT.

CDR3 nucleotides: TGTGCCAGTAGTATAGCGCCTCTAGTCTCCTACGAGCAGTACTTC. The encoded protein is CASSIAPLVSYEQYF. The genes are TRBV19 and TRBJ2-7; D not certain. This CDR3 is built from 15 residues. Germline lookup yields CDR1 LNHDA and CDR2 SQIVND (reference sequence). V was shortened by 1 base and J by 0 bases, with 10 bases between the two germline ends. The variable domain in full, with the rest retrieved from reference TRBV19 and TRBJ2-7, is DGGITQSPKYLFRKEGQNVTLSCEQNLNHDAMYWYRQDPGQGLRLIYYSQIVNDFQKGDIAEGYSVSREKKESFPLTVTSAQKNPTAFYLCASSIAPLVSYEQYFGPGTRLTVT.

The chain uses TRBV28 and TRBJ1-4; no clear D gene. CDR1 is MDHEN and CDR2 is SYDVKM in the germline V gene. The CDR3 totals 13 residues. Trimming removed 2 bases at V and 5 bases at J, with 6 bases between. CDR3 nucleotide sequence: TGTGCCAGCAGTTTAGAGGAGAATGAAAAACTGTTTTTT. Translating gives CASSLEENEKLFF. The full variable domain, completed using reference TRBV28 and TRBJ1-4, is DVKVTQSSRYLVKRTGEKVFLECVQDMDHENMFWYRQDPGLGLRLIYFSYDVKMKEKGDIPEGYSVSREKKERFSLILESASTNQTSMYLCASSLEENEKLFFGSGTQLSVL.

The chain carries TRBV2 and TRBJ2-5, with 9 bases that match TRBD2. J lost 1 base, V lost 4 bases, and 4 bases had no gene match. Germline V CDR1 and CDR2: SNHLY, FYNNEI. The CDR3 loop spans 15 amino acids. CDR3 region: CASSGAGGPQETQYF. The CDR3 nucleotides are TGTGCCAGCAGTGGCGCGGGGGGGCCCCAAGAGACCCAGTACTTC.

The chain has TRBV14 and TRBJ1-4; D is perhaps TRBD1 (6 bases). In germline, CDR1 is SGHDN, CDR2 FVKESK. The CDR3 is 14 amino acids. V lost 5 bases and J lost 7, with 14 bases in between. The CDR3 DNA follows: TGTGCCAGCAGCTCTCTTCAGGGGCGTGAAAAACTGTTTTTT. It specifies CASSSLQGREKLFF.